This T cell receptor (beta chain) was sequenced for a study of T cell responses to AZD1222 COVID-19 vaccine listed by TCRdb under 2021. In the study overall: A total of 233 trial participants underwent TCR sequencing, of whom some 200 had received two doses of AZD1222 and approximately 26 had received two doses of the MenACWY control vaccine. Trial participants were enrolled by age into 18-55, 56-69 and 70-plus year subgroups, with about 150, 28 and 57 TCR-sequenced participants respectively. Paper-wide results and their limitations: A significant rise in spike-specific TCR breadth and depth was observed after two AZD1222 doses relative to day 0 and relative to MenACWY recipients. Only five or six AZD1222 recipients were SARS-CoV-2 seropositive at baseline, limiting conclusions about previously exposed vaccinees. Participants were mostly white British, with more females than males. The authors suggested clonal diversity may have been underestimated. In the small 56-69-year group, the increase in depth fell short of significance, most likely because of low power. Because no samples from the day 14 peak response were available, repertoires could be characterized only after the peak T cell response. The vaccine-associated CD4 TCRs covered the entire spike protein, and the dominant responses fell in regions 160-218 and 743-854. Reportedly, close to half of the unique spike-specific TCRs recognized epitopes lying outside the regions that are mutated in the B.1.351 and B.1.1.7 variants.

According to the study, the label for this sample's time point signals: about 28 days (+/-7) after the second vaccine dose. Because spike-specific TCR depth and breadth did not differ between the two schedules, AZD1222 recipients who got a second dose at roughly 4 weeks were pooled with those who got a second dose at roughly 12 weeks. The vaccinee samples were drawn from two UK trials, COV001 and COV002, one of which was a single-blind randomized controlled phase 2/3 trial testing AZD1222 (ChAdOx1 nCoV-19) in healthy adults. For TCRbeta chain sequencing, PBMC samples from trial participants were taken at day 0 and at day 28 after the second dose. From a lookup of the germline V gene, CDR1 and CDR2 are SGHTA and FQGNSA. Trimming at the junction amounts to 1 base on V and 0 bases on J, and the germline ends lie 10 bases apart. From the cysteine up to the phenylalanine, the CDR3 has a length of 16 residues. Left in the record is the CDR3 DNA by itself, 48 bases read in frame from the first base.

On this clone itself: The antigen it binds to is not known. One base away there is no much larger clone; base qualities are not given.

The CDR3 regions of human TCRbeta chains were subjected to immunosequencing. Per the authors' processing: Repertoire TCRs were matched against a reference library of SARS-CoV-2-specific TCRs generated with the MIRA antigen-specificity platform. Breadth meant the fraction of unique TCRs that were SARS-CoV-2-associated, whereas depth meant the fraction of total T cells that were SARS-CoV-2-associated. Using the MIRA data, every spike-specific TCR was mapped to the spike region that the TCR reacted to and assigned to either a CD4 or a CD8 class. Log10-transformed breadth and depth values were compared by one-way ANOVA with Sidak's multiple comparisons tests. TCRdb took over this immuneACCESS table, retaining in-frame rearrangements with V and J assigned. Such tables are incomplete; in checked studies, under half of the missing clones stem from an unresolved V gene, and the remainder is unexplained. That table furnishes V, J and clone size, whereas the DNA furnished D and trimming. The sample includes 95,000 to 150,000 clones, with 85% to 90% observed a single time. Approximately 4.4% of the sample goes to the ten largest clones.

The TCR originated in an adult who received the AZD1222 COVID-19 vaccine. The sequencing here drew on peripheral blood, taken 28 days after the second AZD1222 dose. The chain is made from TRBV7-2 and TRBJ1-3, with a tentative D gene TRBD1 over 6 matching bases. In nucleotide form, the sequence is TGTGCCAGCAGCTTAGACGGGGGCCGCTCTGGAAACACCATATATTTT. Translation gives CASSLDGGRSGNTIYF.